What follows are 8 T cell receptor beta chains derived from one specimen sequenced in a study of control samples from healthy donors and cancer patients. The assay was immunoSEQ multiplex PCR, and TCRdb's table has in-frame clones only and misses some. Here the sample spans 85,000 to 100,000 clones, more than 80% being singletons. The specimen was blood. The source of these receptors is a man in his late teens or twenties in good health.

The V gene is TRBV7-6, the J gene TRBJ2-3; D is undetermined. This CDR3 spans 16 amino acids. Germline V gene sequence: CDR1 SGHVS, CDR2 FNYEAQ. V gave up 4 bases and J gave up 0 bases, with 14 bases separating them. CDR3 nucleotide sequence: TGTGCCAGCAGCTCGAGAGTTAGAGGAAGCACAGATACGCAGTATTTT. Protein sequence: CASSSRVRGSTDTQYF.

The J gene is TRBJ1-2, the V gene TRBV7-9; D is uncertain. Trimming removed 5 bases from V and 5 bases from J, with 12 bases in between. The CDR3 spans 13 residues. Germline values: CDR1 SEHNR, CDR2 FQNEAQ (reference sequence). CDR3 loop: CASSPRPLYGYTF. CDR3 bases: TGTGCCAGCAGCCCGCGTCCTTTATATGGCTACACCTTC.

The table lists this clone with a count of one. V usage is TRBV27 and J usage is TRBJ2-2; D is undetermined. This CDR3 has 13 amino acids. With 0 bases removed from V and 5 bases from J, the gap between germline ends came to 4 bases. CDR1 is MNHEY and CDR2 is SMNVEV in the germline V gene (reference sequence). CDR3 sequence reads: CASSLSRTGELFF. The CDR3 DNA reads TGTGCCAGCAGTTTATCGAGAACCGGGGAGCTGTTTTTT.

J is TRBJ1-3 and V is TRBV10-3; D not resolved. This CDR3 spans 14 amino acids. CDR1 is ENHRY, CDR2 SYGVKD, per germline. The germline V and J ends were trimmed by 4 bases and 0 bases, with 7 bases remaining between them. The chain's CDR3 is CAISGRSSGNTIYF. In DNA, the CDR3 is TGTGCCATCAGTGGTCGGAGCTCTGGAAACACCATATATTTT.

This clone was observed once. V is TRBV12-3 or TRBV12-4 and J is TRBJ1-1; a weak D match, TRBD1 (6 bases). V lost 6 bases, J lost 2 bases, and 10 bases lay in between. The CDR3 loop spans 13 amino acids. The CDR3 is CASRETGNTEAFF. The CDR3 nucleotides are TGTGCCAGCAGGGAGACAGGAAACACTGAAGCTTTCTTT.

The chain links TRBV18 to TRBJ1-3; 7 bases fit TRBD1. The ends lost 2 bases at V and 4 bases at J; junction bases unmatched: 5. The CDR3 is 15 amino acids. Germline V lookup: CDR1 KGHSH, CDR2 LQKENI. This CDR3 is CASSPIQGKGNTIYF. The DNA for the CDR3 is TGTGCCAGCTCACCAATACAGGGGAAAGGAAACACCATATATTTT.

The chain carries TRBV7-9 and TRBJ1-1, with D perhaps TRBD1 (5 bases). The CDR3 covers 18 residues. The V end was cut by 3 bases, the J end by 0 bases, with 20 bases between. The germline CDR1 and CDR2 sequences are SEHNR and FQNEAQ (reference sequence). CDR3 nucleotides: TGTGCCAGCAGCTTCCCCACAGACAGTACCAAAATGAACACTGAAGCTTTCTTT. Encoded protein: CASSFPTDSTKMNTEAFF.

The chain carries TRBV30 and TRBJ1-6; a possible D gene is TRBD1 (5 bases). V lost 0 bases and J 10 bases, leaving 7 bases between the germline ends. The CDR3 has 12 amino acids. Germline V gene data show CDR1 as GTSNPN and CDR2 as SVGIG (reference sequence). Written as DNA, the CDR3 is TGTGCCTGGAGTGTCGGACACTCACCCCTCCACTTT. Protein: CAWSVGHSPLHF. Based on the CDR3 plus reference TRBV30 and TRBJ1-6, the full variable domain is SQTIHQWPATLVQPVGSPLSLECTVEGTSNPNLYWYRQAAGRGLQLLFYSVGIGQISSEVPQNLSASRPQDRQFILSSKKLLLSDSGFYLCAWSVGHSPLHFGNGTRLTVT.